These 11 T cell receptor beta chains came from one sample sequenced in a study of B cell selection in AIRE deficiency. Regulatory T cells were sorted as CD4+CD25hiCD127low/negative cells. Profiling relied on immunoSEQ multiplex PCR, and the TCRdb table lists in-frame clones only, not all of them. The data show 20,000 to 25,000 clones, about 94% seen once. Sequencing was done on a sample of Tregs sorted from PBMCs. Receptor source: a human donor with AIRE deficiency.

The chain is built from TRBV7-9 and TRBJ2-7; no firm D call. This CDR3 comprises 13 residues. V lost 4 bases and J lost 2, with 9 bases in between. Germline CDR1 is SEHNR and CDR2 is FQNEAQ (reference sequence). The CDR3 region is CASSSVNAYEQYF. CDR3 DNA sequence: TGTGCCAGCAGCTCGGTAAACGCCTACGAGCAGTACTTC.

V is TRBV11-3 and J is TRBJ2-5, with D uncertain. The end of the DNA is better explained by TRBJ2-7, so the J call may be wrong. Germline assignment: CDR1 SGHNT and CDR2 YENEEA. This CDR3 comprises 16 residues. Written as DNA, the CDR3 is TGTGCCAGCAGCACGAAATTAGGTCTTATAGTCTACGAGCAGTACTTC. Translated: CASSTKLGLIVYEQYF.

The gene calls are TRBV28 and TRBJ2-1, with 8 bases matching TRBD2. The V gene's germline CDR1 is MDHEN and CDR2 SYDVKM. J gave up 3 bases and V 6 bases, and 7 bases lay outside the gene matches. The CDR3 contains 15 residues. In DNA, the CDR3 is TGTGCCAGCAGCCTTAGCGGGGCCCTCTACAATGAGCAGTTCTTC. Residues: CASSLSGALYNEQFF.

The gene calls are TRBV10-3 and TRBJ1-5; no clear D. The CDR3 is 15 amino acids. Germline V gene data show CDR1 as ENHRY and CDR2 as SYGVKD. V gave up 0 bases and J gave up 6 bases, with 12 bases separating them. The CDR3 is CAISESGMSGQPQHF. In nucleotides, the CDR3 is TGTGCCATCAGTGAGTCAGGAATGTCGGGTCAGCCCCAGCATTTT.

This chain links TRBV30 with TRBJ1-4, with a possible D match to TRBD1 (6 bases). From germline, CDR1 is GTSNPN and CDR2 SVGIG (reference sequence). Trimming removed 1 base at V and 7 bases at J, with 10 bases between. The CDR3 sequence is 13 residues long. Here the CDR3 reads CAWSGQGSEKLFF. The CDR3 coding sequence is TGTGCCTGGAGTGGGCAGGGGTCTGAAAAACTGTTTTTT. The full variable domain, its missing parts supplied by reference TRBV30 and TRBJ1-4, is SQTIHQWPATLVQPVGSPLSLECTVEGTSNPNLYWYRQAAGRGLQLLFYSVGIGQISSEVPQNLSASRPQDRQFILSSKKLLLSDSGFYLCAWSGQGSEKLFFGSGTQLSVL.

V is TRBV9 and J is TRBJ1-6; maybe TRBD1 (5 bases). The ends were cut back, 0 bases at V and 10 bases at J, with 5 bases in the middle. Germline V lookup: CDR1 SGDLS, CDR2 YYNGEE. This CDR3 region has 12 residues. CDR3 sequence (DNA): TGTGCCAGCAGCGTAGGGGGCTCACCCCTCCACTTT. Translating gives CASSVGGSPLHF.

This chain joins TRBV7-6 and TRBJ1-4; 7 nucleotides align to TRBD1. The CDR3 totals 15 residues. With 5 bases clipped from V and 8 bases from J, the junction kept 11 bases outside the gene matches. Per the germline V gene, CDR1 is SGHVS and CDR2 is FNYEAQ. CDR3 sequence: CASSRQGISREKLFF. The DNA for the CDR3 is TGTGCCAGCAGCCGACAGGGTATCTCTCGGGAAAAACTGTTTTTT.

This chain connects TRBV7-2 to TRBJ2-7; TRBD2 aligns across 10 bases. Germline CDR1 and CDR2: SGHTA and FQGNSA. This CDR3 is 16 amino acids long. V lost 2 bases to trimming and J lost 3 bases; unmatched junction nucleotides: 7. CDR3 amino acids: CASSLSSGSWVYEQYF. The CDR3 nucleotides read TGTGCCAGCAGCTTATCTAGCGGGAGCTGGGTCTACGAGCAGTACTTC.

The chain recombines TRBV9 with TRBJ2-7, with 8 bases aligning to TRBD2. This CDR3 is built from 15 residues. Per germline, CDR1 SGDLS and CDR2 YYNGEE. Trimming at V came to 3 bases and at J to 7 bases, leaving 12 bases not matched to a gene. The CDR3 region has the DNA TGTGCCAGCAGCGCGGGTCTTAGCGGGAACCGGGAGCAGTACTTC. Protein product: CASSAGLSGNREQYF. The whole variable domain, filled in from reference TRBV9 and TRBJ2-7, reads DSGVTQTPKHLITATGQRVTLRCSPRSGDLSVYWYQQSLDQGLQFLIQYYNGEERAKGNILERFSAQQFPDLHSELNLSSLELGDSALYFCASSAGLSGNREQYFGPGTRLTVT.

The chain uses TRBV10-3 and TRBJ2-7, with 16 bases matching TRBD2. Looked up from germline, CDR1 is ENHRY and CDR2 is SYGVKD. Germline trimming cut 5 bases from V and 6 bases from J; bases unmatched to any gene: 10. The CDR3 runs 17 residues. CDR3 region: CAISTILGTSGRAEQYF. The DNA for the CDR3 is TGTGCCATCAGTACCATCCTAGGGACTAGCGGGAGGGCCGAGCAGTACTTC.

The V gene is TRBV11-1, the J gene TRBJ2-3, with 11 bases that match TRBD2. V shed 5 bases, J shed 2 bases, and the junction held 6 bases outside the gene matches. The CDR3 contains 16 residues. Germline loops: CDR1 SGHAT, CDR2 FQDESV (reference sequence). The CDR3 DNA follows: TGTGCCAGCAGCCCCGAACTAGCGGGAGTCACAGATACGCAGTATTTT. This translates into CASSPELAGVTDTQYF.